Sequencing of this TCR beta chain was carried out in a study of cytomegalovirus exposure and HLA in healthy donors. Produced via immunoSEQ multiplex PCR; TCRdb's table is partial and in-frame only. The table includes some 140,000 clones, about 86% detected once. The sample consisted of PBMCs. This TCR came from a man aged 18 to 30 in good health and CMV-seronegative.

The CDR3 DNA follows: TGTGCCATCCGTACTACAGGGGTGAACACTGAAGCTTTCTTT. Its translation is CAIRTTGVNTEAFF. The chain recombines TRBV10-3 with TRBJ1-1; 7 positions match TRBD1. V was pared by 8 bases and J by 0 bases, with 6 bases of the junction left unmatched. This CDR3 spans 14 amino acids. Germline V gives CDR1 ENHRY, CDR2 SYGVKD.